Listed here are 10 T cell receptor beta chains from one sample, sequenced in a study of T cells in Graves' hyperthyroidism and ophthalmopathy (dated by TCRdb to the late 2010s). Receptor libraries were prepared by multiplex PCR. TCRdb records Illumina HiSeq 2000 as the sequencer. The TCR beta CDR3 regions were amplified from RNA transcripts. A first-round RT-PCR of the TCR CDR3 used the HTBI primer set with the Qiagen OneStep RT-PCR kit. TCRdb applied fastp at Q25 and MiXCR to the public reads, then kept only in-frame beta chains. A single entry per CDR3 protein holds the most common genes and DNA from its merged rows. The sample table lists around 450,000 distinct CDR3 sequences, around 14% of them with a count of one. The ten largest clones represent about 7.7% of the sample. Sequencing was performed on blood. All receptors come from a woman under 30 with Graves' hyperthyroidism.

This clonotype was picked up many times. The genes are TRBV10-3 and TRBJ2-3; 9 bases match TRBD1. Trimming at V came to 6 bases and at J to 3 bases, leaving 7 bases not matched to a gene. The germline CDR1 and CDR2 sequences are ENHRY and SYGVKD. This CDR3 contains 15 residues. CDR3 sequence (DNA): TGTGCCATCAGAGTACAGGGGGCATCAACAGATACGCAGTATTTT. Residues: CAIRVQGASTDTQYF.

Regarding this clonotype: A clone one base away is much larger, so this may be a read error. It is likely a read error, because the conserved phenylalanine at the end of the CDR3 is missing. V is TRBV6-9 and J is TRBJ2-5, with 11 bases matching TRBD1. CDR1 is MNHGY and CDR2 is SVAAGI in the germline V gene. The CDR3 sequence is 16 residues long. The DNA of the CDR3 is TGTGCCAGCAGCTATTCCGGGACAGGGGGACAAGAGACCCAGTACCTC. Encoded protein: CASSYSGTGGQETQYL.

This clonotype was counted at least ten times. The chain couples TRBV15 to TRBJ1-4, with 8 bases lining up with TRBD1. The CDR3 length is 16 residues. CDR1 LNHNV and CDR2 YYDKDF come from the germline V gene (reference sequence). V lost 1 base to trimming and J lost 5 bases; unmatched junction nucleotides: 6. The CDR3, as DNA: TGTGCCACCAGCAGAGTCCAGGGGGCCGAGAATGAAAAACTGTTTTTT. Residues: CATSRVQGAENEKLFF.

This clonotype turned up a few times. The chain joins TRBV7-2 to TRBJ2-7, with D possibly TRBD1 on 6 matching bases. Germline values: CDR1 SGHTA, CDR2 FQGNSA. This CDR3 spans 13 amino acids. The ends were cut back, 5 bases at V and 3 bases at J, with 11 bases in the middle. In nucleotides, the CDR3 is TGTGCCAGCAGCGCCCAGACAGGCTACGAGCAGTACTTC. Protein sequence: CASSAQTGYEQYF.

CDR3 region: CASSLSPGVSTEAFF. In DNA form, the CDR3 reads TGTGCCAGCAGTTTATCCCCGGGAGTGAGCACTGAAGCTTTCTTT. This chain connects TRBV12-3 or TRBV12-4 to TRBJ1-1; no definite D call. The CDR3 runs 15 residues. Trimming took off 2 bases at V and 4 bases at J, with 14 bases between the two ends.

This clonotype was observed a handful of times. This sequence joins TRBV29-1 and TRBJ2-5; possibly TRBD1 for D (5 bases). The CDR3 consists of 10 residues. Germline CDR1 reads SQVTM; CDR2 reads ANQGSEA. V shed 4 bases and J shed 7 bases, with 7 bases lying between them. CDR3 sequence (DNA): TGCAGCGTTGGTCAGGGGACCCAGTACTTC. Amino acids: CSVGQGTQYF.

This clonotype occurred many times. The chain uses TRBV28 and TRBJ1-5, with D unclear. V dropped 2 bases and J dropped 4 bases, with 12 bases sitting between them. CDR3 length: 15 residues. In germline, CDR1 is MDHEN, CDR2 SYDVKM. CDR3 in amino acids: CASSLSAGLNQPQHF. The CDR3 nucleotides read TGTGCCAGCAGTTTAAGTGCAGGCTTGAATCAGCCCCAGCATTTT.

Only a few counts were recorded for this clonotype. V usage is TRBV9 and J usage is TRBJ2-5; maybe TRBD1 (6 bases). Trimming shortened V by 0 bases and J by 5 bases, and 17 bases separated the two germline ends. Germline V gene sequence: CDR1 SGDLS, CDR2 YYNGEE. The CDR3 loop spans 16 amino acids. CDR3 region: CASSVAAGVFWETQYF. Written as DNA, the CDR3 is TGTGCCAGCAGCGTAGCGGCAGGGGTGTTTTGGGAGACCCAGTACTTC. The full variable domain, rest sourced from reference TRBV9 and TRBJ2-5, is DSGVTQTPKHLITATGQRVTLRCSPRSGDLSVYWYQQSLDQGLQFLIQYYNGEERAKGNILERFSAQQFPDLHSELNLSSLELGDSALYFCASSVAAGVFWETQYFGPGTRLLVL.

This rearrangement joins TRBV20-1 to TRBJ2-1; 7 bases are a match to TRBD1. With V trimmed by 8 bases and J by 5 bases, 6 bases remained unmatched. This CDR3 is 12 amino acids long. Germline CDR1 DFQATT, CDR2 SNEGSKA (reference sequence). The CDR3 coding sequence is TGCAGTACGACCGGGACAGACAATGAGCAGTTCTTC. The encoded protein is CSTTGTDNEQFF.

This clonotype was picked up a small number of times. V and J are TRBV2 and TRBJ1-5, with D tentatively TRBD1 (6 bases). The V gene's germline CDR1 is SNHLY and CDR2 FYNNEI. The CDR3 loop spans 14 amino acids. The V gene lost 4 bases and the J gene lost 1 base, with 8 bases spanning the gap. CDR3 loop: CASSGQASNQPQHF. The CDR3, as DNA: TGTGCCAGCAGTGGACAGGCAAGCAATCAGCCCCAGCATTTT.